This T cell receptor beta chain was recorded in a study of identical twins. CDR3 length equals 15 residues. V shed 9 bases and J shed 2 bases, with 19 bases lying between them. Germline V CDR1 and CDR2: SGHNT, YYREEE (reference sequence). This clonotype was seen only a few times. The antigen is not known. General study results and limits: Cross-sectional statistics underpinned the conclusions; the same donors were not followed.

TCRdb reprocessed the 5' RACE reads with MiXCR, giving one entry per CDR3 protein. The sample has some 560,000 distinct CDR3 sequences, 9% to 10% seen once. The same sample was also studied in work on yellow fever vaccine responses in identical twins.

V and J are TRBV5-4 and TRBJ2-3; weak D call: TRBD1 (6 bases). Sample: PBMCs. This clonotype was sampled from a young woman in good health. The CDR3 sequence: CATRDTGINTDTQYF. DNA for the CDR3: TGTGCCACTAGAGATACAGGGATTAACACAGATACGCAGTATTTT. Based on the CDR3 plus reference TRBV5-4 and TRBJ2-3, the full variable domain is ETGVTQSPTHLIKTRGQQVTLRCSSQSGHNTVSWYQQALGQGPQFIFQYYREEENGRGNFPPRFSGLQFPNYSSELNVNALELDDSALYLCATRDTGINTDTQYFGPGTRLTVL.